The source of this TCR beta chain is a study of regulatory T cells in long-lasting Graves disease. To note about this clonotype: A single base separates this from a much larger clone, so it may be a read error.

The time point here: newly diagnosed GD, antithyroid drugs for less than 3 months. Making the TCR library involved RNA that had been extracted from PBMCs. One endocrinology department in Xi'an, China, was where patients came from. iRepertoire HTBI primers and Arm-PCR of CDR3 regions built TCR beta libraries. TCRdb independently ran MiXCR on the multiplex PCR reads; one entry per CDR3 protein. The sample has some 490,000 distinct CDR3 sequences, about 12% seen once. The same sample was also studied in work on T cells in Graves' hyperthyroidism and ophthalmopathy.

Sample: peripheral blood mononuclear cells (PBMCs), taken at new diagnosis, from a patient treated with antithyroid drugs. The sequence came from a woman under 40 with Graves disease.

CDR3 nucleotides: TGTGCCGGCTCACCACCGAACACCCCCGGGGAGACCCAGTACTTC. Protein: CAGSPPNTPGETQYF. The genes are TRBV18 and TRBJ2-1; D gene unclear. The end of the DNA fits TRBJ2-5 better, so the J call may be wrong. The CDR3 consists of 15 residues. Germline V gene sequence: CDR1 KGHSH, CDR2 LQKENI.